A single sample gave rise to the 4 T cell receptor beta chains below, sequenced in a study of blood T cell repertoires in COVID-19. Produced via immunoSEQ multiplex PCR; TCRdb's table is partial and in-frame only. Of 75,000 to 100,000 clones in the sample, roughly 82% are singletons; the top ten hold roughly 22%. Sequenced sample: peripheral blood. The receptors derive from a human donor in a cohort sampled during active COVID-19.

The V call is TRBV7-2, the J call TRBJ1-1; TRBD1 aligns across 8 bases. The CDR3 contains 13 residues. The germline V gene encodes CDR1 SGHTA and CDR2 FQGNSA. V lost 5 bases, J lost 11 bases, and 10 bases stayed unmatched. In DNA form, the CDR3 reads TGTGCCAGCAGCACAAGCGTGACAGGGGTGGCTTTCTTT. This gives the protein CASSTSVTGVAFF.

V is TRBV24-1 and J is TRBJ2-1; maybe TRBD1 (6 bases). There are 14 residues in the CDR3. The V end lost 5 bases, the J end lost 8 bases, and 15 bases lay between the germline ends. The germline V gene has CDR1 KGHDR and CDR2 SFDVKD. CDR3 DNA: TGTGCCACCAGTGGTTGGGGGCGCGGTCATGAGCAGTTCTTC. Its translation is CATSGWGRGHEQFF.

The V call is TRBV11-2, the J call TRBJ2-1; tentative D call: TRBD2 (7 bases). V was shortened by 1 base and J by 9 bases, with 13 bases between the two germline ends. The V gene's germline CDR1 is SGHAT and CDR2 FQNNGV. This CDR3 contains 14 residues. CDR3 DNA: TGTGCCAGCAGCTTAGCGGGGGGCTTGGGTGAGCAGTTCTTC. It specifies CASSLAGGLGEQFF.

This clone was picked up a small number of times. The chain uses TRBV7-2 and TRBJ1-2; 10 nucleotides agree with TRBD1. Trimming cost V 5 bases and J 8 bases; bases outside gene matches: 8. The CDR3 is 14 amino acids. In germline, CDR1 is SGHTA, CDR2 FQGNSA. CDR3 loop: CASSHRQGARGYTF. CDR3 bases: TGTGCCAGCAGCCATCGACAGGGGGCGCGAGGCTACACCTTC.